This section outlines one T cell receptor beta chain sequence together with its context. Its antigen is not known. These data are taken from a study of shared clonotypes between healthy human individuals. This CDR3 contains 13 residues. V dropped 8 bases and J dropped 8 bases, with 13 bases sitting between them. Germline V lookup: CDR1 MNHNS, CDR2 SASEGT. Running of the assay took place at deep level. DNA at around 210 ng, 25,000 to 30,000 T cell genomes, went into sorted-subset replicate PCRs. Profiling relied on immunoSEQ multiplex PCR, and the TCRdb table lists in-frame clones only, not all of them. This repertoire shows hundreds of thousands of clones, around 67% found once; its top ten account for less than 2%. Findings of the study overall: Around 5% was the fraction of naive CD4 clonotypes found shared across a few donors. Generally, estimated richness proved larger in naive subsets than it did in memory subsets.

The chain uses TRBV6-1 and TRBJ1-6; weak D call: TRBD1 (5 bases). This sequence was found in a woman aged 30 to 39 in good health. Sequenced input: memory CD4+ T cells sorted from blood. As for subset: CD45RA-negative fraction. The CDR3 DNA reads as TGTGCCAGCGTAAAGGGGCACGATTCACCCCTCCACTTT. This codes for CASVKGHDSPLHF.